This T cell receptor beta chain originates from a study of CXCR3-negative and CXCR3-positive naive CD8 T cells. Remarks on this clonotype: The antigen is not known.

The study made its TRB cDNA libraries by 5' RACE, adding UMI labels. Reprocessing the 5' RACE reads, TCRdb reports a single entry for every CDR3 protein and omits DNA. The sample has around 140,000 distinct CDR3 sequences; the top ten hold around 0.41%. The CDR3 is made up of 17 amino acids. CDR1 and CDR2 from the germline V gene are SGHRS and YFSETQ. Cells classed as naive CD8+ T cells were CD45RO-CCR7+CD27+CD95-. The study, taken as a whole, reports: Comparison of naive subsets found surface CD5 to be comparable, and TCR strength was inferred on the basis of TRB CDR3 properties. When CXCR3-positive naive cells were set against CXCR3-negative naive cells, the former had more hydrophobic TRB CDR3s.

The origin of this receptor is a human donor in good health. Some clones in this sample may be carry-over from other donors' samples. The sequencing input was naive CXCR3+ CD8+ T cells from blood. Subset of the sample: CD45RO-CCR7+CD27+CD95- naive CD8+ T cells expressing CXCR3 (TNR3+). The chain couples TRBV5-1 to TRBJ2-7. The CDR3: CASSLALANQNPYEQYF.